Shown below are 16 T cell receptor beta chains from a single sample sequenced in a study of CD8 T cells in Susac syndrome. Random hexamers served to reverse transcribe roughly 0.45 to 1 ug RNA. One entry per CDR3 protein, called by TCRdb with MiXCR from the immunoSEQ multiplex PCR reads. The table lists tens of thousands of distinct CDR3 sequences, 80% to 95% of them singletons, with around 0.4% in the top ten. Sequencing used CD8+ T cells from PBMCs. The receptors come from a human donor in good health.

The rearrangement uses TRBV19 and TRBJ2-2; perhaps TRBD1 as D (6 bases). Germline-derived CDR1 and CDR2 are LNHDA and SQIVND (reference sequence). Trimming pared 2 bases from V and 6 bases from J, leaving 7 bases between. The CDR3 is 13 amino acids. In DNA form, the CDR3 reads TGTGCCAGTAGTATACAGGGGCCCGGGGAGCTGTTTTTT. Its protein is CASSIQGPGELFF. The full variable domain, completed using reference TRBV19 and TRBJ2-2, is DGGITQSPKYLFRKEGQNVTLSCEQNLNHDAMYWYRQDPGQGLRLIYYSQIVNDFQKGDIAEGYSVSREKKESFPLTVTSAQKNPTAFYLCASSIQGPGELFFGEGSRLTVL.

V is TRBV7-9 and J is TRBJ2-3; TRBD2 aligns across 9 bases. The V gene's germline CDR1 is SEHNR and CDR2 FQNEAQ (reference sequence). The CDR3 sequence is 18 residues long. The trim removed 2 bases at V and 4 bases at J, leaving 13 bases unmatched. In nucleotides, the CDR3 is TGTGCCAGCAGCTTAACCCCAGGGAGTAGCGGGAGTCCAGATACGCAGTATTTT. It translates to CASSLTPGSSGSPDTQYF.

The chain joins TRBV5-4 to TRBJ2-7, with 9 bases that match TRBD2. Germline CDR1 reads SGHNT; CDR2 reads YYREEE (reference sequence). Trimming took 4 bases from V and 0 from J; bases not matched to a gene: 11. The CDR3 is 17 residues long. DNA for the CDR3: TGTGCCAGCAGCGATGGGGTATTAGCGGGAGTCTCCTACGAGCAGTACTTC. Its translation is CASSDGVLAGVSYEQYF.

This rearrangement joins TRBV6-2 or TRBV6-3 to TRBJ2-1, with 11 bases matching TRBD2. With V trimmed by 7 bases and J by 6 bases, 11 bases remained unmatched. Per the germline V gene, CDR1 is MNHEY and CDR2 is SVGEGT. CDR3 length: 16 residues. The CDR3 DNA sequence: TGTGCCAGCAATTTCTTACTAGCGGGAGTCGGCAATGAGCAGTTCTTC. It encodes CASNFLLAGVGNEQFF.

The chain has TRBV29-1 and TRBJ2-1; 10 nucleotides match TRBD2. This CDR3 has 17 amino acids. Germline V CDR1 and CDR2: SQVTM, ANQGSEA. V gave up 2 bases and J gave up 0 bases; unmatched junction bases: 7. CDR3 region: CSVEPAGGPYSYNEQFF. The DNA of the CDR3 is TGCAGCGTTGAACCAGCGGGAGGGCCCTACTCCTACAATGAGCAGTTCTTC.

This clonotype was found a few times. V usage is TRBV20-1 and J usage is TRBJ2-7, with a tentative D call TRBD2 (5 bases). This CDR3 spans 14 amino acids. V was pared by 0 bases and J by 5 bases, with 14 bases between. Germline CDR1 DFQATT, CDR2 SNEGSKA (reference sequence). CDR3 in DNA: TGCAGTGCTAGAGATCCCGAGGGCACGGACGAGCAGTACTTC. Protein sequence: CSARDPEGTDEQYF.

The chain couples TRBV15 to TRBJ2-3, with D uncertain. V lost 0 bases, J lost 2 bases, and 6 bases lay in between. Germline V gives CDR1 LNHNV, CDR2 YYDKDF (reference sequence). This CDR3 region has 14 residues. CDR3 in amino acids: CATSRDRNTDTQYF. The CDR3 nucleotides are TGTGCCACCAGCAGAGATCGGAACACAGATACGCAGTATTTT. Full variable domain (outside the CDR3, taken from reference TRBV15 and TRBJ2-3): DAMVIQNPRYQVTQFGKPVTLSCSQTLNHNVMYWYQQKSSQAPKLLFHYYDKDFNNEADTPDNFQSRRPNTSFCFLDIRSPGLGDTAMYLCATSRDRNTDTQYFGPGTRLTVL.

This chain uses TRBV29-1 with TRBJ2-7, with TRBD1 matching 7 bases. The CDR3 consists of 16 residues. Losses at the gene ends were 0 bases for V and 1 base for J; bases not matched to a gene: 9. Per the germline V gene, CDR1 is SQVTM and CDR2 is ANQGSEA. Written as DNA, the CDR3 is TGCAGCGTTGAAGATCCGGAGGACAGGAATTCCTACGAGCAGTACTTC. It yields the protein CSVEDPEDRNSYEQYF.

The CDR3 here is CASTLPDPYNEQFF. The DNA for the CDR3 is TGTGCCAGCACCCTCCCGGACCCTTACAATGAGCAGTTCTTC. This chain joins TRBV7-9 and TRBJ2-1; unclear D gene. This CDR3 has 14 residues. The V end was cut by 7 bases, the J end by 4 bases, with 14 bases between. CDR1 is SEHNR and CDR2 is FQNEAQ in the germline V gene (reference sequence). The full variable domain, completed using reference TRBV7-9 and TRBJ2-1, is DTGVSQNPRHKITKRGQNVTFRCDPISEHNRLYWYRQTLGQGPEFLTYFQNEAQLEKSRLLSDRFSAERPKGSFSTLEIQRTEQGDSAMYLCASTLPDPYNEQFFGPGTRLTVL.

The chain joins TRBV6-2 or TRBV6-3 to TRBJ1-1, with D maybe TRBD1 (5 bases). The germline V gene encodes CDR1 MNHEY and CDR2 SVGEGT. V lost 7 bases and J lost 0, with 27 bases in between. The CDR3 runs 19 residues. The CDR3 loop reads CASTPAGADIYLLNTEAFF. In DNA form, the CDR3 reads TGTGCCAGCACCCCCGCCGGGGCGGACATCTATCTCTTGAACACTGAAGCTTTCTTT.

The chain links TRBV2 to TRBJ2-2; 10 bases are shared with TRBD1. The germline CDR1 and CDR2 sequences are SNHLY and FYNNEI. The CDR3 extends over 11 amino acids. With 11 bases clipped from V and 7 bases from J, the junction kept 1 base outside the gene matches. CDR3 nucleotides: TGTGCCGGGACAGGGGTCGGGGAGCTGTTTTTT. It specifies CAGTGVGELFF.

The genes are TRBV4-1 and TRBJ2-7, with D perhaps TRBD1 (5 bases). Germline CDR1 MGHRA, CDR2 YSYEKL. The CDR3 has 14 residues. V was shortened by 4 bases and J by 1 base, with 11 bases between the two germline ends. CDR3 sequence (DNA): TGCGCCAGCAGCCTTCAGGGATTATCCTACGAGCAGTACTTC. It yields the protein CASSLQGLSYEQYF.

The chain recombines TRBV4-3 with TRBJ1-2; D may be TRBD1 (6 bases). The CDR3 length is 17 residues. The germline CDR1 and CDR2 sequences are LGHNA and YSLEER. Trimming took off 0 bases at V and 0 bases at J, with 14 bases between the two ends. The CDR3, as DNA: TGCGCCAGCAGCCAAGATAGCGCAGGGGCTTCTAACTATGGCTACACCTTC. Encoded protein: CASSQDSAGASNYGYTF.

The chain uses TRBV7-8 and TRBJ1-5; D not certain. Trimming took off 5 bases at V and 2 bases at J, with 13 bases between the two ends. The CDR3 has 15 amino acids. Germline V lookup: CDR1 SGHVS, CDR2 FQNEAQ. CDR3 region: CASSLTRVGNQPQHF. In DNA form, the CDR3 reads TGTGCCAGCAGCCTAACAAGGGTTGGCAATCAGCCCCAGCATTTT.

The CDR3 is CASSVGPRTYNEQFF. CDR3 bases: TGTGCCAGCAGCGTAGGACCTCGAACCTACAATGAGCAGTTCTTC. This chain joins TRBV11-2 and TRBJ2-1; D unclear. V lost 5 bases, J lost 2 bases, and 13 bases lay in between. The length of the CDR3 is 15 residues. CDR1 SGHAT and CDR2 FQNNGV come from the germline V gene.

A single count supports this clonotype. In DNA form, the CDR3 reads TGCAGTGCTAGAGATCCTGATAGCGGGGGTGCCTACGAGCAGTACTTC. Residues: CSARDPDSGGAYEQYF. The chain uses TRBV20-1 and TRBJ2-7; TRBD2 agrees at 9 bases. The germline V gene has CDR1 DFQATT and CDR2 SNEGSKA (reference sequence). This CDR3 is built from 16 residues. V lost 0 bases to trimming and J lost 2 bases; unmatched junction nucleotides: 8.